What follows are 8 T cell receptor beta chains derived from one specimen sequenced in a study of control samples from healthy donors and cancer patients. Profiled with immunoSEQ multiplex PCR; TCRdb holds only in-frame clones, not every one. Of about 170,000 clones in the sample, 70% to 90% were seen once. Source material: blood. The receptors were sampled from a man aged 25-40 years in good health.

This sequence joins TRBV11-2 and TRBJ2-1; TRBD2 matches 7 bases. Germline CDR1 reads SGHAT; CDR2 reads FQNNGV. The CDR3 spans 16 residues. After removal of 3 bases from V and 9 bases from J, the junction contained 14 bases not matched to a gene. The CDR3 is CASSFGLERERAEQFF. The DNA of the CDR3 is TGTGCCAGCAGCTTTGGCCTCGAGCGGGAACGGGCTGAGCAGTTCTTC.

The rearrangement links TRBV2 to TRBJ2-4; D unclear. CDR3 length: 14 amino acids. Trimming pared 6 bases from V and 9 bases from J, leaving 18 bases between. In germline, CDR1 is SNHLY, CDR2 FYNNEI. The CDR3 region has the DNA TGTGCCAGCAGGTCAGCGTCGGTGCTAGGCATTCAGTACTTC. As protein: CASRSASVLGIQYF.

The chain is built from TRBV19 and TRBJ2-6; possibly TRBD1 for D (6 bases). In germline, CDR1 is LNHDA, CDR2 SQIVND (reference sequence). Trimming cost V 7 bases and J 4 bases, with 17 bases left between them. This CDR3 region has 16 residues. CDR3: CASNQGQGAGANVLTF. The CDR3 nucleotides read TGTGCCAGTAATCAGGGACAAGGTGCCGGGGCCAACGTCCTGACTTTC.

The chain is built from TRBV2 and TRBJ1-5, with unresolved D. Germline V gene data show CDR1 as SNHLY and CDR2 as FYNNEI. CDR3 length: 14 amino acids. The V end lost 8 bases, the J end lost 7 bases, and 18 bases lay between the germline ends. Written as DNA, the CDR3 is TGTGCCAGCTCGAGGGAGCGCCTCTCACAGCCCCAGCATTTT. It codes for CASSRERLSQPQHF.

This clone qualifies as medium-sized. The DNA for the CDR3 is TGTGCCGCCGCCCATGTTCGAATTAATGGCTACACCTTC. This encodes CAAAHVRINGYTF. The V and J genes are TRBV6-6 and TRBJ1-2; D gene uncertain. V lost 11 bases and J 6 bases, leaving 19 bases between the germline ends. The CDR3 has 13 residues. The V gene's germline CDR1 is MNHNY and CDR2 SVGAGI (reference sequence).

The chain employs TRBV15 and TRBJ1-5, with 10 bases that match TRBD1. This CDR3 is 17 amino acids long. Trimming removed 7 bases from V and 4 bases from J; junction bases left unmatched: 13. Germline V gene sequence: CDR1 LNHNV, CDR2 YYDKDF (reference sequence). In DNA form, the CDR3 reads TGTGCCACCAACCAGGGGAGGACAGGGGGAGGGAATCAGCCCCAGCATTTT. Protein product: CATNQGRTGGGNQPQHF.

The CDR3 protein is CASSISTGGGNTIYF. For the CDR3, the DNA is TGTGCCAGCAGCATTTCCACAGGGGGTGGAAACACCATATATTTT. The chain recombines TRBV5-4 with TRBJ1-3; 8 positions match TRBD1. From germline, CDR1 is SGHNT and CDR2 YYREEE (reference sequence). The J segment lost 3 bases and the V segment lost 4 bases, leaving 6 bases of the junction unmatched. The CDR3 length is 15 residues.

The rearrangement uses TRBV6-4 and TRBJ1-6, with D hard to call. Germline-derived CDR1 and CDR2 are MRHNA and SNTAGT. This CDR3 has 14 amino acids. Trimming removed 7 bases from V and 6 bases from J, with 13 bases in between. The CDR3 DNA follows: TGTGCCAGCACCCCTAATCCTGGTAATTCACCCCTCCACTTT. It is translated as CASTPNPGNSPLHF.